The T cell receptor beta chain under discussion was sequenced for a study of tumor-infiltrating lymphocytes in primary liver carcinoma. Blood RNA came from unsorted whole blood; germline DNA was also extracted. Treatment-naive at the time, the patients had chronic HBV infection. As to this clonotype: The antigen is not known.

CDR3 size: 15 residues. The germline V and J ends were trimmed by 5 bases and 4 bases, with 14 bases remaining between them. Priming with a constant-region primer yielded TCR beta cDNA from about 480 ng total RNA. Sequencing libraries for TCR beta derived from three nested multiplex PCR rounds that used slightly modified ARM-PCR. PCR rounds one and two used TRBV1-TRBV30 forward primers with a C-beta reverse primer for 10 cycles each. TCRdb re-called the multiplex PCR reads through MiXCR, storing one row per CDR3 protein. The data contain more than 150,000 distinct CDR3 sequences, less than 65% of them singletons. General observations from the study: Overlap in tumor-adjacent and tumor-blood pairs fell below that of tumor region pairs.

Sequenced input: peripheral blood. The chain recombines TRBV12-3 or TRBV12-4 with TRBJ2-2, with D tentatively TRBD1 (5 bases). The receptor was isolated from a man aged 40-50 years with primary liver carcinoma and hepatitis B virus infection. The CDR3 DNA reads as TGTGCCAGCAGTGAAGGGGCGGCGGCCACCGGGGAGCTGTTTTTT. This sequence encodes CASSEGAAATGELFF.